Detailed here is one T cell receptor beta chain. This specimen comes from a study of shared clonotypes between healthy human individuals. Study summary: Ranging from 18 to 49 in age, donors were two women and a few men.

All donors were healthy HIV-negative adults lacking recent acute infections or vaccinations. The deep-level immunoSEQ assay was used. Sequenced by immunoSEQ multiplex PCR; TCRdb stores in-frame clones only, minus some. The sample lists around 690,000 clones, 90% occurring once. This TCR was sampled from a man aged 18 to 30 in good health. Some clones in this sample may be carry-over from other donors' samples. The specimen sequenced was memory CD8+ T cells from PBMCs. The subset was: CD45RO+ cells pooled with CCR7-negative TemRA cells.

The CDR3, as DNA: TGCAGCGTTCCACCAGAGAACACTGAAGCTTTCTTT. It encodes CSVPPENTEAFF. The V call is TRBV29-1, the J call TRBJ1-1, with unresolved D. This CDR3 is built from 12 residues. CDR1 and CDR2 from the germline V gene are SQVTM and ANQGSEA. V lost 5 bases and J lost 1, with 8 bases in between.